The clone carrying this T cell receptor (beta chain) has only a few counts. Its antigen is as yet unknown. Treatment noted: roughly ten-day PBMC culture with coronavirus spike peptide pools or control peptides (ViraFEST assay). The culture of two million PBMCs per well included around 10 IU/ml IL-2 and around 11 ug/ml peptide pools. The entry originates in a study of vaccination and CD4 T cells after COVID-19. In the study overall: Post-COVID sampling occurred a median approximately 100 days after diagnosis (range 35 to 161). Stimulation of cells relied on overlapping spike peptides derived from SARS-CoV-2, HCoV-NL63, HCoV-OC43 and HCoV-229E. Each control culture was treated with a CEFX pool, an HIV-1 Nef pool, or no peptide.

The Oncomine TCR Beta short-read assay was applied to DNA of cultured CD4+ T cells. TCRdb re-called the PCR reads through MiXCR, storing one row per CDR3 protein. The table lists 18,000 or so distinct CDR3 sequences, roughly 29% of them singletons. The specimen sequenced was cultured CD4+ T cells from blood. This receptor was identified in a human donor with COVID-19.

CDR3 sequence reads: CASSLGGLEGETQYF. The CDR3 DNA reads as TGTGCCAGCAGCTTAGGGGGACTAGAGGGAGAGACCCAGTACTTC. The chain links TRBV11-2 to TRBJ2-5; 8 bases line up with TRBD2. Trimming took 1 base from V and 4 from J; bases not matched to a gene: 5. This CDR3 has 15 amino acids. In germline, CDR1 is SGHAT, CDR2 FQNNGV. Using reference TRBV11-2 and TRBJ2-5 for the parts outside the CDR3, the full variable domain is EAGVAQSPRYKIIEKRQSVAFWCNPISGHATLYWYQQILGQGPKLLIQFQNNGVVDDSQLPKDRFSAERLKGVDSTLKIQPAKLEDSAVYLCASSLGGLEGETQYFGPGTRLLVL.